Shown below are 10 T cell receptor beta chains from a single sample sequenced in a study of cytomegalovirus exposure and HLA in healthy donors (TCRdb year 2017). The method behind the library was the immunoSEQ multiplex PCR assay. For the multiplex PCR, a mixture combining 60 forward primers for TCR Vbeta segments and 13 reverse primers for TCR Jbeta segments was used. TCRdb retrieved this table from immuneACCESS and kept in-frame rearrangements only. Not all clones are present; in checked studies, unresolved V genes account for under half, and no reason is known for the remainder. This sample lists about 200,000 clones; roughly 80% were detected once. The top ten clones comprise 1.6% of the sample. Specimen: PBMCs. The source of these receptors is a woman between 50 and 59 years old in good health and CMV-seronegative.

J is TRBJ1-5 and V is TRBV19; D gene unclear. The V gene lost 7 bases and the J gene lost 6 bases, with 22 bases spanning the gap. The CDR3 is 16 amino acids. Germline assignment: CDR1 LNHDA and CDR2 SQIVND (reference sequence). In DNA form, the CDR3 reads TGTGCCAGTATCCCGAGGGCGGGAGTTGGAGCTCAGCCCCAGCATTTT. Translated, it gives CASIPRAGVGAQPQHF.

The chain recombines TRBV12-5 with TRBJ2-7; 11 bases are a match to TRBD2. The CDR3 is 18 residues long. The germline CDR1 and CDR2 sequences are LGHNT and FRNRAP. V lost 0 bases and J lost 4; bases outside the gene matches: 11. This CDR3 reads CASGLVASGGPWVYEQYF. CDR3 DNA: TGTGCTAGTGGTTTGGTGGCTAGCGGGGGGCCCTGGGTTTACGAGCAGTACTTC.

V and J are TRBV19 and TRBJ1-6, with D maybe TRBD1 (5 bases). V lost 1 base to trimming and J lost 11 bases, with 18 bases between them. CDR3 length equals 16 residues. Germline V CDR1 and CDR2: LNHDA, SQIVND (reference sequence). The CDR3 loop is CASSIVVQEKLPPLHF. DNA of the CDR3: TGTGCCAGTAGTATAGTTGTACAGGAAAAGCTACCACCCCTCCACTTT.

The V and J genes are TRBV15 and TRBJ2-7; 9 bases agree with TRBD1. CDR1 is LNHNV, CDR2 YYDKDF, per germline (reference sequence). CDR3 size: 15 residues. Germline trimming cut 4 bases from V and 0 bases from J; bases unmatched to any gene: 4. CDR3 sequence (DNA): TGTGCCACCAGCATTGGGACAGGGATCTCCTACGAGCAGTACTTC. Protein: CATSIGTGISYEQYF.

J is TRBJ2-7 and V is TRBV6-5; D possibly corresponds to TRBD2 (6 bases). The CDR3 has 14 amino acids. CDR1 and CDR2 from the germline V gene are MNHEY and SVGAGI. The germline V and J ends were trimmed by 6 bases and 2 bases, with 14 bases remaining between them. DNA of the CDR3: TGTGCCAGCAGGTTGGGGGACTGGACCTACGAGCAGTACTTC. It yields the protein CASRLGDWTYEQYF.

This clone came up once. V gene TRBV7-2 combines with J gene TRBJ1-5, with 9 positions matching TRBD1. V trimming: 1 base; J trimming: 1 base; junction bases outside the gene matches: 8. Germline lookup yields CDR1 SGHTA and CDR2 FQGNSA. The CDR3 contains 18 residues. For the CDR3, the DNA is TGTGCCAGCAGCTTAGGGACAGGGGTGAAATGGAGCAATCAGCCCCAGCATTTT. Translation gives CASSLGTGVKWSNQPQHF.

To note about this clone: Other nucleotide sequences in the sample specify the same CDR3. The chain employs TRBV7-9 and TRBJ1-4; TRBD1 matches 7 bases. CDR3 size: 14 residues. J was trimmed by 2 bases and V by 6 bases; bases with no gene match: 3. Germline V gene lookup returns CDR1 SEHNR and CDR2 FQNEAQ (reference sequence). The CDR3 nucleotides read TGTGCCAGCAGTTCGACAGGGACTAATGAAAAACTGTTTTTT. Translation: CASSSTGTNEKLFF.

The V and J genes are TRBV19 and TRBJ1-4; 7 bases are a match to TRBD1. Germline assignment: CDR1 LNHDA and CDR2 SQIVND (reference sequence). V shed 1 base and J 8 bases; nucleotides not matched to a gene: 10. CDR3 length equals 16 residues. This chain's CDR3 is CASSIAPRGKEEKLFF. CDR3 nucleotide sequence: TGTGCCAGTAGTATAGCCCCCAGGGGGAAAGAAGAAAAACTGTTTTTT.

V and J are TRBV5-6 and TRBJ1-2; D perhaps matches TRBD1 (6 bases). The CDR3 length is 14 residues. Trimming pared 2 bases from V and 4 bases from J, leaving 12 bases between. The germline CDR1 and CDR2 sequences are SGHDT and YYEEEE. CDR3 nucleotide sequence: TGTGCCAGCAGCTTTACGCAGGGGATCTATGGCTACACCTTC. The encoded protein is CASSFTQGIYGYTF.

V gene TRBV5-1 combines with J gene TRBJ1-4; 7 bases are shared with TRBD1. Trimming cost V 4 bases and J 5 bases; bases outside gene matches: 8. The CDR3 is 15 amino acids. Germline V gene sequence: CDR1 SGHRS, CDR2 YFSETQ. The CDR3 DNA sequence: TGCGCCAGCAGCCCACGGGACAGCAGGAATGAAAAACTGTTTTTT. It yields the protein CASSPRDSRNEKLFF.